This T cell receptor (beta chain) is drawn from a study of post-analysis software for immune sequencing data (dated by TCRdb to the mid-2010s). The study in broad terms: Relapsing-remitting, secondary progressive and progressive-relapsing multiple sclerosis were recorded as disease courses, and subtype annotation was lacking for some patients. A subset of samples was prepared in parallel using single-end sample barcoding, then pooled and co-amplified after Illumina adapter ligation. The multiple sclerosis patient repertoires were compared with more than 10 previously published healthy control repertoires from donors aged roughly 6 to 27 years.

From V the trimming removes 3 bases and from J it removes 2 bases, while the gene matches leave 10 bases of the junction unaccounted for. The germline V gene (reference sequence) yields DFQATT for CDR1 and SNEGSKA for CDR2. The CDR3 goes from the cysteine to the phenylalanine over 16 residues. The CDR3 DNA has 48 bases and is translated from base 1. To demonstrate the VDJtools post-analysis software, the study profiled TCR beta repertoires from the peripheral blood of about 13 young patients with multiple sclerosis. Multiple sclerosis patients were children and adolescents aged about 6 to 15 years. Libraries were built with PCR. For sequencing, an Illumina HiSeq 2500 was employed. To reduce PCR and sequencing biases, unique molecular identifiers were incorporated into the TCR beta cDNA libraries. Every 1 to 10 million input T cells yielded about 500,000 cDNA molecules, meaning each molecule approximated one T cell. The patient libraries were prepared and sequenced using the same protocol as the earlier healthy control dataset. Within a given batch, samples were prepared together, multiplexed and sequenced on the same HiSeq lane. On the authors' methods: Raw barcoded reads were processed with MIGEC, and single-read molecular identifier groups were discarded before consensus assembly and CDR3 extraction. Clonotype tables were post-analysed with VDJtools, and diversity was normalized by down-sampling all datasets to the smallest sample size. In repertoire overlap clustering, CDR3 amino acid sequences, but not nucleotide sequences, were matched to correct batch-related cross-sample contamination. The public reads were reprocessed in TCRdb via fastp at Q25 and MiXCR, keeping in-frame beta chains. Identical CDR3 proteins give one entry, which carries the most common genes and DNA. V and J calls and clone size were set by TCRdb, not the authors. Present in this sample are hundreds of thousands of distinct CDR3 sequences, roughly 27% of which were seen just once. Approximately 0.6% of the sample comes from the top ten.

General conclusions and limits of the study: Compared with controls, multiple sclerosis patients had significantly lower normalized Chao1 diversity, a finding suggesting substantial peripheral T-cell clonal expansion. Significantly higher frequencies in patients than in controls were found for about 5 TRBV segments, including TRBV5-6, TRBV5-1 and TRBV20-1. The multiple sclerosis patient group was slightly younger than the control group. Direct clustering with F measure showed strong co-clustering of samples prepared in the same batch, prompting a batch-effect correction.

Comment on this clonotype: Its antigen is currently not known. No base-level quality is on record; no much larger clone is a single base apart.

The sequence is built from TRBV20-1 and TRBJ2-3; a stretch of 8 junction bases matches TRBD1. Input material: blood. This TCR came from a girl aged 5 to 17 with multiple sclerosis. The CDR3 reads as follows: CSASGAGTGFTDTQYF. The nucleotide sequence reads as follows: TGCAGTGCTAGCGGAGCCGGGACAGGTTTCACAGATACGCAGTATTTT.